These T cell receptor beta chains were read from a single sample in a study of blood T cell repertoires in COVID-19. The table came from immunoSEQ multiplex PCR; TCRdb's copy has only in-frame clones and leaves some out. The repertoire holds roughly 38,000 clones, with roughly 88% as singletons. The sequencing sample was made of peripheral blood. These receptors were collected from a woman in her sixties or seventies with acute or convalescent COVID-19. Both conserved end residues are part of each CDR3. D genes are given only for firm matches. Clone size is given for some rows only: seen once, a few or many times, or a class if the clone is expanded.

TRBD1,TRBJ1-1,TRBV18,NA,CASSLVDRDPEAFF,TGTGCCAGCTCACTTGTGGACAGGGACCCTGAAGCTTTCTTT
NA,TRBJ1-1,TRBV9,NA,CASSGNLLSAYEQNTEAFF,TGTGCCAGCAGCGGGAACCTCCTTTCAGCGTACGAACAGAACACTGAAGCTTTCTTT
NA,TRBJ1-3,TRBV10-3,NA,CAIKGRGRYF,TGTGCCATCAAGGGTAGGGGCAGGTATTTT
NA,TRBJ1-1,TRBV2,NA,CASSSAGPTNTEAFF,TGTGCCAGCAGTTCAGCGGGCCCGACGAACACTGAAGCTTTCTTT
TRBD1,TRBJ1-4,TRBV7-2,once,CASSRGQLNEKLFF,TGTGCCAGCAGCAGGGGACAGTTGAATGAAAAACTGTTTTTT
TRBD1,TRBJ1-1,TRBV19,NA,CASSTGGNTEAFF,TGTGCCAGTAGTACAGGGGGAAACACTGAAGCTTTCTTT
NA,TRBJ1-1,TRBV7-9,NA,CASSPVVREAFF,TGTGCCAGCAGCCCAGTGGTGAGGGAGGCTTTCTTT
TRBD1,TRBJ1-2,TRBV7-8,once,CASSFRQGVPNGYTF,TGTGCCAGCAGCTTTAGACAGGGGGTACCTAATGGCTACACCTTC
TRBD2,TRBJ2-3,TRBV3-1/TRBV3-2,NA,CASSQNSGGTDTQYF,TGTGCCAGCAGCCAAAATAGCGGGGGCACAGATACGCAGTATTTT
TRBD1,TRBJ1-1,TRBV5-1,once,CASSGGQGGAEAFF,TGCGCCAGCAGCGGTGGACAGGGAGGGGCTGAAGCTTTCTTT
NA,TRBJ1-4,TRBV27,NA,CASSLAGGWGEKLFF,TGTGCCAGCAGTTTAGCGGGAGGCTGGGGTGAAAAACTGTTTTTT
TRBD2,TRBJ2-5,TRBV5-1,NA,CASKRAGDSQETQYF,TGCGCCAGCAAGCGAGCGGGAGATTCCCAAGAGACCCAGTACTTC
TRBD2,TRBJ2-1,TRBV3-1/TRBV3-2,NA,CASSRQLAGGSEQFF,TGTGCCAGCAGCCGGCAACTAGCGGGGGGCAGTGAGCAGTTCTTC
TRBD1,TRBJ1-4,TRBV7-2,NA,CASSLGTGLEKLFF,TGTGCCAGCAGCTTGGGGACAGGGCTTGAAAAACTGTTTTTT
NA,TRBJ2-1,TRBV3-1/TRBV3-2,NA,CASSRTWGGSGRREQFF,TGTGCCAGCAGCCGTACTTGGGGGGGCTCAGGCAGGCGTGAGCAGTTCTTC
TRBD1,TRBJ1-6,TRBV3-1/TRBV3-2,NA,CASSIGQGSSPLHF,TGTGCCAGCAGTATTGGACAGGGGAGTTCACCCCTCCACTTT
TRBD2,TRBJ2-1,TRBV4-1,NA,CASSQGLAGSSYNEQFF,TGCGCCAGCAGCCAAGGTTTAGCGGGGAGCTCCTACAATGAGCAGTTCTTC
NA,TRBJ1-3,TRBV6-5,NA,CASSEAGNTIYF,TGTGCCAGCTCTGAGGCTGGAAACACCATATATTTT
NA,TRBJ2-1,TRBV2,NA,CASVGVSYNEQFF,TGTGCCAGCGTCGGGGTTTCCTACAATGAGCAGTTCTTC
NA,TRBJ1-6,TRBV3-1/TRBV3-2,NA,CASSNYRSPLHF,TGTGCCAGCAGCAATTATCGGTCACCCCTCCACTTT
NA,TRBJ2-2,TRBV7-3,NA,CAPSLGKLANTGELFF,TGTGCCCCATCCCTGGGGAAACTAGCGAACACCGGGGAGCTGTTTTTT
NA,TRBJ2-1,TRBV30,NA,CAWSRFGGTYGNEQFF,TGTGCCTGGAGTCGATTTGGCGGGACTTATGGCAATGAGCAGTTCTTC
NA,TRBJ2-3,TRBV4-3,NA,CASSQDDQGSFADTQYF,TGCGCCAGCAGCCAAGACGACCAGGGGAGTTTCGCAGATACGCAGTATTTT
NA,TRBJ1-3,TRBV5-4,once,CASSSNPAAGPGNTIYF,TGTGCCAGCAGCTCCAACCCCGCAGCGGGCCCGGGAAACACCATATATTTT
TRBD1,TRBJ2-5,TRBV10-3,NA,CAHRDRGETQYF,TGTGCCCATAGGGACAGGGGGGAGACCCAGTACTTC
NA,TRBJ1-6,TRBV10-1,NA,CASSESRRGAALHF,TGCGCCAGCAGTGAGTCGCGGCGCGGTGCGGCCCTCCACTTT
NA,TRBJ2-1,TRBV11-3,NA,CASSLRLVQGSNNEQFF,TGTGCCAGCAGCTTAAGGTTGGTTCAGGGTTCCAACAATGAGCAGTTCTTC
NA,TRBJ1-2,TRBV27,NA,CASSVDSLVADGYTF,TGTGCCAGCAGTGTAGACAGTTTAGTAGCTGATGGCTACACCTTC
TRBD1,TRBJ2-2,TRBV13,NA,CASSVRTGWDTGELFF,TGTGCCAGCAGCGTAAGGACAGGGTGGGACACCGGGGAGCTGTTTTTT
NA,TRBJ2-4,TRBV3-1/TRBV3-2,NA,CASSHDRLAKNIQYF,TGTGCCAGCAGCCACGACAGACTAGCCAAAAACATTCAGTACTTC
NA,TRBJ2-2,TRBV9,NA,CASSVGGGELFF,TGTGCCAGCAGCGTAGGAGGCGGGGAGCTGTTTTTT
TRBD2,TRBJ2-3,TRBV19,NA,CATGAGGPDTQYF,TGTGCCACCGGGGCGGGAGGGCCAGATACGCAGTATTTT
TRBD1,TRBJ1-1,TRBV18,NA,CASSSQGWDTEAFF,TGTGCCAGCTCATCACAGGGGTGGGACACTGAAGCTTTCTTT
NA,TRBJ2-6,TRBV12-3/TRBV12-4,NA,CASSSLGYVLTF,TGTGCCAGCAGTTCCCTAGGATACGTCCTGACTTTC
TRBD2,TRBJ2-2,TRBV9,once,CASSVDLAVSTGELFF,TGTGCCAGCAGCGTAGACCTAGCGGTTTCCACCGGGGAGCTGTTTTTT
TRBD2,TRBJ2-2,TRBV3-1/TRBV3-2,NA,CASRSAGGGTGELFF,TGTGCCAGCAGATCAGCGGGAGGGGGCACCGGGGAGCTGTTTTTT
NA,TRBJ2-6,TRBV27,once,CASPPTWGACGANVLTF,TGTGCCAGCCCCCCGACCTGGGGAGCGTGTGGGGCCAACGTCCTGACTTTC
TRBD2,TRBJ2-5,TRBV9,NA,CASSPIRGTSHVKETQYF,TGTGCCAGCAGCCCGATTCGAGGGACTAGCCACGTCAAAGAGACCCAGTACTTC
NA,TRBJ1-1,TRBV30,NA,CAWSVRSTEAFF,TGTGCCTGGAGTGTGCGAAGCACTGAAGCTTTCTTT
NA,TRBJ2-5,TRBV5-1,few,CASSYSLQETQYF,TGCGCCAGCAGCTATTCCCTCCAAGAGACCCAGTACTTC
TRBD1,TRBJ1-2,TRBV12-3/TRBV12-4,NA,CASSSDRGGYTF,TGTGCCAGCAGTTCGGACAGGGGTGGCTACACCTTC
NA,TRBJ1-4,TRBV30,NA,CAWSVSLNEKLFF,TGTGCCTGGAGTGTATCCCTTAATGAAAAACTGTTTTTT
TRBD1,TRBJ1-2,TRBV7-8,NA,CASSLIPTGGTYGYTF,TGTGCCAGCAGCTTAATCCCGACAGGGGGGACCTATGGCTACACCTTC
TRBD1,TRBJ1-2,TRBV30,NA,CASFGQGTGYTF,TGTGCCTCCTTTGGACAGGGGACTGGCTACACCTTC
TRBD1,TRBJ1-6,TRBV6-5,once,CASSYQSTGLGSPLHF,TGTGCCAGCAGTTACCAGTCGACAGGGCTGGGTTCACCCCTCCACTTT
NA,TRBJ2-1,TRBV14,NA,CASSPFQGEQFF,TGTGCCAGCAGCCCATTTCAGGGTGAGCAGTTCTTC
TRBD1,TRBJ2-5,TRBV3-1/TRBV3-2,NA,CASSLQTGGVVTQYF,TGTGCCAGCAGCCTACAGACAGGGGGAGTTGTGACCCAGTACTTC
TRBD1,TRBJ1-5,TRBV3-1/TRBV3-2,NA,CASSRDRDNQPQHF,TGTGCCAGCAGCCGAGACAGGGACAATCAGCCCCAGCATTTT
NA,TRBJ2-3,TRBV4-2,NA,CASSSSFRDFDTDTQYF,TGTGCCAGCAGCTCGTCGTTCAGGGACTTCGACACAGATACGCAGTATTTT
NA,TRBJ1-5,TRBV4-3,NA,CASSQDPFPTNQPQHF,TGCGCCAGCAGCCAAGATCCCTTTCCTACTAATCAGCCCCAGCATTTT
TRBD1,TRBJ1-3,TRBV11-2,NA,CASPSDRGDRGNTIYF,TGTGCCAGCCCGTCGGACAGGGGTGACCGGGGAAACACCATATATTTT
TRBD1,TRBJ2-3,TRBV19,NA,CASRKQGDSTDTQYF,TGTGCCAGTAGGAAACAGGGGGATAGCACAGATACGCAGTATTTT
NA,TRBJ1-3,TRBV9,NA,CASSRLISGNTIYF,TGTGCCAGCTCACGCCTAATCTCTGGAAACACCATATATTTT
NA,TRBJ2-3,TRBV9,NA,CASSVVDTQYF,TGTGCCAGCAGCGTCGTAGATACGCAGTATTTT
TRBD2,TRBJ2-1,TRBV4-2,NA,CASSPRSGTSYNEQFF,TGTGCCAGCAGCCCTAGAAGCGGGACCTCCTACAATGAGCAGTTCTTC
NA,TRBJ1-2,TRBV5-5,NA,CASSAAAGGAGYGYTF,TGTGCCAGCAGCGCCGCGGCGGGGGGCGCCGGCTATGGCTACACCTTC
TRBD2,TRBJ2-3,TRBV18,NA,CASSPGAGRWGRASDTQYF,TGTGCCAGCTCACCAGGCGCAGGGAGATGGGGGAGGGCCTCGGATACGCAGTATTTT
NA,TRBJ2-5,TRBV5-1,NA,CASSLFQTTQETQYF,TGCGCCAGCAGCTTGTTTCAAACTACCCAAGAGACCCAGTACTTC